This T cell receptor beta chain was identified in a study of T cells of healthy individuals. From the 5' RACE reads, TCRdb called clonotypes with MiXCR, one entry per CDR3 protein. The sample lists approximately 100,000 distinct CDR3 sequences, approximately 16% occurring once. There are a few counts of this clonotype. The CDR3 sequence is 17 residues long. Germline assignment: CDR1 SGDLS and CDR2 YYNGEE. Trimming at V came to 1 base and at J to 4 bases, leaving 10 bases not matched to a gene. V gene TRBV9 combines with J gene TRBJ2-1; TRBD2 agrees at 8 bases. The receptor's source is a human donor in good health. This chain's CDR3 is CASSVLGTRVEYNEQFF. The CDR3 bases are TGTGCCAGCAGCGTATTGGGGACTAGGGTAGAGTACAATGAGCAGTTCTTC.